This TCR beta chain was documented in a study of vaccination and CD4 T cells after COVID-19. The overall study: Drawing of post-COVID samples took place a median roughly 100 days after diagnosis (range 35 to 161). The study sampled three convalescent patients at day 14 and again at days 161 to 241 post-vaccination. Cells were stimulated with overlapping spike peptides from SARS-CoV-2, HCoV-NL63, HCoV-OC43 and HCoV-229E. Control cultures used a CEFX viral epitope pool, an HIV-1 Nef peptide pool, or no peptide.

The assay that was used to sequence DNA from cultured CD4+ T cells was the Oncomine TCR Beta short-read assay. Using its own MiXCR run on the PCR reads, TCRdb lists one record per CDR3 protein. The sample has tens of thousands of distinct CDR3 sequences; roughly two fifths are singletons. In regard to this clonotype: The antigen is not known.

Indicated time point: late sampling 161 to 241 days after vaccination in a few convalescent patients. Described treatment: approximately 9-day PBMC culture with coronavirus spike peptide pools or control peptides (ViraFEST assay). Germline V gives CDR1 DFQATT, CDR2 SNEGSKA (reference sequence). Between the trimmed V and J ends, which lost 3 bases and 5 bases, there was a span of 7 bases. This CDR3 is built from 11 residues. The source of this sequence is a human donor who had recovered from COVID-19. V usage is TRBV20-1 and J usage is TRBJ1-2; D is undetermined. Sequences were derived from CD4+ T cells from blood, cultured in vitro, sampled about 7 months after SARS-CoV-2 vaccination. The CDR3, as DNA: TGCAGTGCTAGGGAACATTATGGCTACACCTTC. It yields the protein CSAREHYGYTF.